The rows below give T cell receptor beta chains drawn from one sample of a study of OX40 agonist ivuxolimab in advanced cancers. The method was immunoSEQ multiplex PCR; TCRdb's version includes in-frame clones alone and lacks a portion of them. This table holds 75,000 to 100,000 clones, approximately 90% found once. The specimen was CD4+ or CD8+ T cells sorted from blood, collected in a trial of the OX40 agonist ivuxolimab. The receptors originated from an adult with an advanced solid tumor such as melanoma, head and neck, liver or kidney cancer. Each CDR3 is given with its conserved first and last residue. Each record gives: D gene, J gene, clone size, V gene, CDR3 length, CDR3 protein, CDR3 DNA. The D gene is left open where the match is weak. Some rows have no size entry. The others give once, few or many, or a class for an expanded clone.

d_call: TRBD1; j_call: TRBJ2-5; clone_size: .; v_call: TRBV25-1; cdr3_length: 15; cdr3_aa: CASSGPGGTSETQYF; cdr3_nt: TGTGCCAGCAGTGGGCCAGGGGGAACCAGCGAGACCCAGTACTTC
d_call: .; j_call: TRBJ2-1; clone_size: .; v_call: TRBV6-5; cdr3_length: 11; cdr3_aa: CASRSMAEQFF; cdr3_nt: TGTGCCAGCAGGTCGATGGCTGAGCAGTTCTTC
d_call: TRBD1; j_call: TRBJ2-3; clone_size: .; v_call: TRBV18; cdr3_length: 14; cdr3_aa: CASSRDRLTDTQYF; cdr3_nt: TGTGCCAGCTCACGGGACAGACTCACAGATACGCAGTATTTT
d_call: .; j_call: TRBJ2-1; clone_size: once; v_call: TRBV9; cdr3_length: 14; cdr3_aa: CASSAGLLDNEQFF; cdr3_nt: TGTGCCAGCAGCGCAGGGCTACTCGACAATGAGCAGTTCTTC
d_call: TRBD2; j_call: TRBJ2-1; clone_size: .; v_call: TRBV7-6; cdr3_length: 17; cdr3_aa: CASSLGQREAFYNEQFF; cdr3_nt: TGTGCCAGCAGCTTAGGACAGCGGGAGGCATTCTACAATGAGCAGTTCTTC
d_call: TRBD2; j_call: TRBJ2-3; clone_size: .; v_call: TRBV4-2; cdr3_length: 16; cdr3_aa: CASSQEAGLSTDTQYF; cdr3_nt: TGTGCCAGCAGCCAAGAAGCGGGGCTAAGCACAGATACGCAGTATTTT
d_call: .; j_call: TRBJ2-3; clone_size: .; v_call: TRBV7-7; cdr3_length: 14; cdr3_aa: CASSLLGGTDTQYF; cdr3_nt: TGTGCTAGCAGCCTTCTCGGGGGAACAGATACGCAGTATTTT
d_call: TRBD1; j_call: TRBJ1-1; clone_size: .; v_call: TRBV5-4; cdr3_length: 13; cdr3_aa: CASSLQGGTEAFF; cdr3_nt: TGTGCCAGCAGCTTACAGGGGGGGACTGAAGCTTTCTTT
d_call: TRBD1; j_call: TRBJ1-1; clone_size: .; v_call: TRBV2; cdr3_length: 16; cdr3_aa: CASSEDRDRGWTEAFF; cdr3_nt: TGTGCCAGCAGTGAAGATAGGGACAGGGGGTGGACTGAAGCTTTCTTT
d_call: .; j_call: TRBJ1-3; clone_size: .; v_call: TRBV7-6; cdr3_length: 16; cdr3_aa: CASSLLSRGSGNTIYF; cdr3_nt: TGTGCCAGCAGCCTGCTTAGTAGGGGGAGCGGAAACACCATATATTTT
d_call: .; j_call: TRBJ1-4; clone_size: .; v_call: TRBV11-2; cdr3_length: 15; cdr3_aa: CASSQFAATNEKLFF; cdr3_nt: TGTGCCAGCAGCCAGTTCGCAGCAACTAATGAAAAACTGTTTTTT
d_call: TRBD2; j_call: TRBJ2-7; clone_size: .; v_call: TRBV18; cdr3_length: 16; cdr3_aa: CASSPQTSGSGDEQYF; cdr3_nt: TGTGCCAGCTCACCACAAACTAGCGGGAGTGGTGACGAGCAGTACTTC
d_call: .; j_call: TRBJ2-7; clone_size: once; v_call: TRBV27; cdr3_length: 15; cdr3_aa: CASSLGRKSSYEQYF; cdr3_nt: TGTGCCAGCAGTTTGGGACGGAAGAGCTCCTACGAGCAGTACTTC
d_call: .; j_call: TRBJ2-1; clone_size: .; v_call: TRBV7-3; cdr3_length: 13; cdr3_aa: CASSRGQYNEQFF; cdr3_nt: TGTGCCAGCAGCCGAGGACAGTACAATGAGCAGTTCTTC
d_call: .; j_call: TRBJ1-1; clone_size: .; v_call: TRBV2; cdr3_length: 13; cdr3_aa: CASTLNQGTEAFF; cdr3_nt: TGTGCCAGCACCTTAAATCAGGGAACTGAAGCTTTCTTT
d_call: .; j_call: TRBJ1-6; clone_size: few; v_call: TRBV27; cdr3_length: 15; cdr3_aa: CASSLSTTYNSPLHF; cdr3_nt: TGTGCCAGCAGTTTATCAACGACCTATAATTCACCCCTCCACTTT
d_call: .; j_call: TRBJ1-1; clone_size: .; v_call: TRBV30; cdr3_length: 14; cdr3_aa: CAWSVQSMNTEAFF; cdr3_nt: TGTGCCTGGAGTGTTCAGTCAATGAACACTGAAGCTTTCTTT
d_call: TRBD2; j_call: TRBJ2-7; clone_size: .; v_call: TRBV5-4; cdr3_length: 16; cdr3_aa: CASSRGGSGSSYEQYF; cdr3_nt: TGTGCCAGCAGCAGGGGGGGCAGCGGGAGTTCCTACGAGCAGTACTTC
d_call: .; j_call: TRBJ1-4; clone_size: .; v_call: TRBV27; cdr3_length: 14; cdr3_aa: CASSFSGEEEKLFF; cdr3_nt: TGTGCCAGCAGTTTTTCAGGGGAGGAAGAAAAACTGTTTTTT
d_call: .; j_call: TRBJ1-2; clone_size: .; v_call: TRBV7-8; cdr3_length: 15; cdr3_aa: CASSLAALGRYGYTF; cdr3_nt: TGTGCCAGCAGCTTAGCCGCCCTCGGTCGATATGGCTACACCTTC
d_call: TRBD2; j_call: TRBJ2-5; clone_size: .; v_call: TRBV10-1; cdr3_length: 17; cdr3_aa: CASRKARTSGRQETQYF; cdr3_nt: TGCGCCAGCAGAAAAGCTCGGACTAGCGGGAGACAAGAGACCCAGTACTTC
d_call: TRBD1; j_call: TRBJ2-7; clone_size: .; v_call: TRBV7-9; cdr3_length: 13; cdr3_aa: CASSDRGQGEQYF; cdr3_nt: TGTGCCAGCAGCGACAGGGGGCAAGGGGAGCAGTACTTC
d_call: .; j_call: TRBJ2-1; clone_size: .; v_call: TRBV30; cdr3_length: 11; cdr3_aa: CAWMVYNEQFF; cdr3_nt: TGTGCCTGGATGGTATACAATGAGCAGTTCTTC
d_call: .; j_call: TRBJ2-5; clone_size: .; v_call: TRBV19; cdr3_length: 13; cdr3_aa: CASSPDSQETQYF; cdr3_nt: TGTGCCAGTAGTCCAGACAGTCAAGAGACCCAGTACTTC
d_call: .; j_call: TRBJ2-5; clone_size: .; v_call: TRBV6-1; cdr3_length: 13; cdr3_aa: CASSEVGRETQYF; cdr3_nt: TGTGCCAGCAGTGAAGTGGGAAGAGAGACCCAGTACTTC
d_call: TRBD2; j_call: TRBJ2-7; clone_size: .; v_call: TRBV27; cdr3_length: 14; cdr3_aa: CASSPVAGPYEQYF; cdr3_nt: TGTGCCAGCTCGCCAGTAGCGGGACCCTACGAGCAGTACTTC
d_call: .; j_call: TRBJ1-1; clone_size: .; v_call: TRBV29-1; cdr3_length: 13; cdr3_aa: CSVEISTNTEAFF; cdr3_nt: TGCAGCGTTGAAATCTCCACGAACACTGAAGCTTTCTTT
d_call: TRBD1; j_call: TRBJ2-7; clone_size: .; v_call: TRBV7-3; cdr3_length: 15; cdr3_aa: CASSLRTGGFYEQYF; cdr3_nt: TGTGCCAGCAGCTTAAGGACAGGGGGTTTCTACGAGCAGTACTTC
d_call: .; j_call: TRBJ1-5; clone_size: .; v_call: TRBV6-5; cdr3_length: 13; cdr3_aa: CASRTSRNQPQHF; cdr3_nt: TGTGCCAGCAGGACCTCGAGAAATCAGCCCCAGCATTTT
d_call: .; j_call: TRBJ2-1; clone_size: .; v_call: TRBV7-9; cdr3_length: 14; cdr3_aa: CASSSKPSYNEQFF; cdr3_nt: TGTGCCAGCAGCTCAAAGCCAAGTTATAATGAGCAGTTCTTC
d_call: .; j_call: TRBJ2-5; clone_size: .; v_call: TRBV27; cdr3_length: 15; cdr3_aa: CASSPLGLGQETQYF; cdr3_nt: TGTGCCAGCAGTCCTCTGGGACTTGGCCAAGAGACCCAGTACTTC
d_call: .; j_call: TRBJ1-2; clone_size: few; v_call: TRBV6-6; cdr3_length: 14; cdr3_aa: CASSPPRDSYGYTF; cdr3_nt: TGTGCCAGCAGCCCACCTCGGGACTCCTATGGCTACACCTTC
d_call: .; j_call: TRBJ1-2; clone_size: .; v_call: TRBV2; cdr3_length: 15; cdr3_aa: CASSEFAGTPGGYTF; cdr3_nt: TGTGCCAGCAGTGAATTCGCAGGGACCCCTGGAGGCTACACCTTC
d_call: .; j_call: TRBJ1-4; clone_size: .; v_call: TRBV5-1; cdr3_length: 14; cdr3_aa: CASSLEAGGEKLFF; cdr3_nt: TGCGCCAGCAGCTTGGAGGCGGGGGGTGAAAAACTGTTTTTT
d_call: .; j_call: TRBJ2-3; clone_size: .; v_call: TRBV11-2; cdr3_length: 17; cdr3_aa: CASSSPSYQKSTDTQYF; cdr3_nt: TGTGCCAGCAGCTCCCCCTCGTACCAGAAAAGCACAGATACGCAGTATTTT
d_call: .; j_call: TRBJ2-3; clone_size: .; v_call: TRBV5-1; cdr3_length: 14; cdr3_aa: CASSFGRSTDTQYF; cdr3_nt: TGCGCCAGCAGCTTCGGGCGAAGCACAGATACGCAGTATTTT
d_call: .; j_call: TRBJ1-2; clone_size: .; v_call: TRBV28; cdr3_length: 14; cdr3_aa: CASSPQQVNYGYTF; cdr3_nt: TGTGCCAGCAGTCCCCAACAGGTTAACTATGGCTACACCTTC
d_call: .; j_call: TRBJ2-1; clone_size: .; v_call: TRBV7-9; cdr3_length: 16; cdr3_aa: CASSLGAPEPSNEQFF; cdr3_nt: TGTGCCAGCAGCTTAGGGGCCCCCGAGCCATCCAATGAGCAGTTCTTC
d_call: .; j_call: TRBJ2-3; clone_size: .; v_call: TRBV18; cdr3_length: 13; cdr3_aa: CASSPGVTDTQYF; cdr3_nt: TGTGCCAGCTCACCGGGGGTCACAGATACGCAGTATTTT
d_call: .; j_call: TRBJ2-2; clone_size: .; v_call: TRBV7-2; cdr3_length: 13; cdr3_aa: CASSLVRTGELFF; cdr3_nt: TGTGCCAGCAGCTTAGTGCGCACCGGGGAGCTGTTTTTT
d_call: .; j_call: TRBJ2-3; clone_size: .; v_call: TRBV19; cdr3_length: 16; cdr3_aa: CASSIVADSSTDTQYF; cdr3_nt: TGTGCCAGTAGTATAGTGGCGGACAGTAGCACAGATACGCAGTATTTT
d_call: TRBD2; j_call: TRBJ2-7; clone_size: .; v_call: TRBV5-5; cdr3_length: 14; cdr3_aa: CASSSRTSGHEQYF; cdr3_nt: TGTGCCAGCAGCTCCCGGACTAGCGGCCACGAGCAGTACTTC
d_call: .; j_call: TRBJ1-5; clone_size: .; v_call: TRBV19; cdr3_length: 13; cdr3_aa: CASTSNSNQPQHF; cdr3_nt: TGTGCCAGTACCTCAAATAGCAATCAGCCCCAGCATTTT
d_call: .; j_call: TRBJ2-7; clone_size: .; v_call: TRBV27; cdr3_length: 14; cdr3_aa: CASSLSRHSYEQYF; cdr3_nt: TGTGCCAGCAGTTTATCGCGCCACTCCTACGAGCAGTACTTC
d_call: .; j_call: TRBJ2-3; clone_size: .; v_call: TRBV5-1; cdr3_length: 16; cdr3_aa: CASTGSAGGNTDTQYF; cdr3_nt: TGCGCCAGCACCGGTTCGGCAGGGGGGAACACAGATACGCAGTATTTT
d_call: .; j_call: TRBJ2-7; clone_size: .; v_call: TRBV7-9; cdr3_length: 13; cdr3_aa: CASSFDRTYEQYF; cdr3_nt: TGTGCCAGCAGCTTTGACAGAACCTACGAGCAGTACTTC
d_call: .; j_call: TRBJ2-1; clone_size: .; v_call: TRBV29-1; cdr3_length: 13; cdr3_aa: CSVEEISYNEQFF; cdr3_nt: TGCAGCGTTGAAGAGATCTCCTACAATGAGCAGTTCTTC
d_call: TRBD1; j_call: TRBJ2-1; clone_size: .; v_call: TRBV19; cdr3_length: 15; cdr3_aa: CASSIGQGAYNEQFF; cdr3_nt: TGTGCCAGTAGTATAGGACAGGGGGCCTACAATGAGCAGTTCTTC
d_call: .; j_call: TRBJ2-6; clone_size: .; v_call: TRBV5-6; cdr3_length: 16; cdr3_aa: CASSPERRSGANVLTF; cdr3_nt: TGTGCCAGCAGCCCAGAAAGGCGGTCCGGGGCCAACGTCCTGACTTTC
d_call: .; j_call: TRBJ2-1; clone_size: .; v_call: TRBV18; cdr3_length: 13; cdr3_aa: CASSHLENNEQFF; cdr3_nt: TGTGCCAGCTCGCACCTAGAAAACAATGAGCAGTTCTTC
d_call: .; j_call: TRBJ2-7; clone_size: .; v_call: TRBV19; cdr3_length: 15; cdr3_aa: CASSTTRDTPHEQYF; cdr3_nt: TGTGCCAGTAGCACCACACGGGACACCCCCCACGAGCAGTACTTC
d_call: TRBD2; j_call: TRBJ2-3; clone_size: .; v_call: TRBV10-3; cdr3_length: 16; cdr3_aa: CAISKGLASSTDTQYF; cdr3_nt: TGTGCCATCAGTAAAGGACTAGCCAGTAGCACAGATACGCAGTATTTT
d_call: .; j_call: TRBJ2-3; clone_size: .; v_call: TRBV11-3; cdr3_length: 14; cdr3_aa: CASSPTGITDTQYF; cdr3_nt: TGTGCCAGCAGCCCCACAGGGATAACAGATACGCAGTATTTT
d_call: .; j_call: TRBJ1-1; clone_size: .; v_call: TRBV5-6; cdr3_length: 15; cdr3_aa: CASSRTRDPNTEAFF; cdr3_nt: TGTGCCAGCAGCCGAACCAGGGACCCTAACACTGAAGCTTTCTTT
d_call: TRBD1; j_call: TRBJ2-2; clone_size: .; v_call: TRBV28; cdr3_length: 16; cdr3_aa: CASSQWTGGYTGELFF; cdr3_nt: TGTGCCAGCAGCCAATGGACAGGGGGTTACACCGGGGAGCTGTTTTTT
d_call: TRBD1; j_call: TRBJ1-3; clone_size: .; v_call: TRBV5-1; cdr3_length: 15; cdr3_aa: CASGTGLTSGNTIYF; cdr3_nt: TGCGCCAGTGGGACAGGTCTCACGTCTGGAAACACCATATATTTT
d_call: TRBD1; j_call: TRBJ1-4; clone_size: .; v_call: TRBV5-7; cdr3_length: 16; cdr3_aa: CASSRDRVSPNEKLFF; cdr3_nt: TGTGCCAGCAGCCGGGACAGGGTCTCACCTAATGAAAAACTGTTTTTT
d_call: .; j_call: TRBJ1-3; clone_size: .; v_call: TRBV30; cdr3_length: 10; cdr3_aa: CAWGVNTIYF; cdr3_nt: TGTGCCTGGGGGGTAAACACCATATATTTT